The 21 T cell receptor beta chains below all came from one sample that was sequenced in a study of glioma-infiltrating T cells after dendritic cell vaccination. Specified time point: after dendritic cell vaccination, including at tumor progression/relapse. Clones were read by immunoSEQ multiplex PCR, and TCRdb kept only the in-frame ones, dropping some. Among roughly 100,000 clones listed, around 90% were seen once. The sequences come from blood, collected after dendritic cell vaccination. Receptors originate from a human donor with glioblastoma.

Of note for this clone: The junction shows a germline mismatch at one end, possibly a read error. In the same sample, other DNA sequences code for this CDR3. The rearrangement uses TRBV11-2 and TRBJ2-7, with 7 bases matching TRBD1. The germline CDR1 and CDR2 sequences are SGHAT and FQNNGV. The CDR3 runs to 14 residues. CDR3 sequence: CASSLGTALYEQYF. The CDR3 nucleotides are TGTGCCAGCAGTTTAGGGACAGCACTCTACGAGCAGTACTTC.

This clone was seen just once. The chain is built from TRBV4-2 and TRBJ2-7, with D hard to call. Germline V lookup: CDR1 LGHNA, CDR2 YNFKEQ. V lost 0 bases to trimming and J lost 2 bases, with 8 bases between them. The length of the CDR3 is 14 residues. The CDR3 sequence: CASSQDQLTYEQYF. CDR3 in DNA: TGTGCCAGCAGCCAAGATCAACTTACCTACGAGCAGTACTTC.

CDR3 protein: CASTSGGMTEAFF. In DNA form, the CDR3 reads TGTGCCAGCACCTCCGGGGGAATGACTGAAGCTTTCTTT. The chain joins TRBV2 to TRBJ1-1; D perhaps matches TRBD1 (5 bases). The V end was cut by 7 bases, the J end by 5 bases, with 14 bases between. Germline CDR1 is SNHLY and CDR2 is FYNNEI. CDR3 length: 13 residues.

The chain is built from TRBV15 and TRBJ2-5; 8 bases are a match to TRBD2. Germline V CDR1 and CDR2: LNHNV, YYDKDF (reference sequence). V was pared by 4 bases and J by 13 bases, with 8 bases of the junction left unmatched. This CDR3 comprises 12 residues. CDR3 DNA sequence: TGTGCCACCAGCAAGCAGCGGGAGACGTGGTACTTC. Translated, it gives CATSKQRETWYF.

The rearrangement links TRBV7-2 to TRBJ1-1; D ambiguous. Germline CDR1 and CDR2: SGHTA and FQGNSA. The CDR3 loop spans 12 amino acids. Trimming removed 1 base from V and 5 bases from J, with 5 bases in between. CDR3 sequence reads: CASSLDATEAFF. The CDR3 coding sequence is TGTGCCAGCAGCTTAGATGCGACTGAAGCTTTCTTT. Supplemented by reference TRBV7-2 and TRBJ1-1, the full variable domain reads GAGVSQSPSNKVTEKGKDVELRCDPISGHTALYWYRQSLGQGLEFLIYFQGNSAPDKSGLPSDRFSAERTGGSVSTLTIQRTQQEDSAVYLCASSLDATEAFFGQGTRLTVV.

V and J are TRBV10-1 and TRBJ1-1, with 7 bases aligning to TRBD1. Germline values: CDR1 WNHNN, CDR2 SYGVQD (reference sequence). This CDR3 has 13 amino acids. V lost 3 bases, J lost 5 bases, and 3 bases stayed unmatched. This CDR3 is CASSDLTGTEAFF. CDR3 bases: TGCGCCAGCAGTGATCTGACAGGGACTGAAGCTTTCTTT.

The rearrangement joins TRBV7-2 to TRBJ2-5; D perhaps matches TRBD2 (5 bases). The germline V gene has CDR1 SGHTA and CDR2 FQGNSA. V lost 3 bases to trimming and J lost 2 bases, with 13 bases between them. This CDR3 contains 15 residues. CDR3 DNA: TGTGCCAGCAGCTTCCGAGCGGCCGCACAAGAGACCCAGTACTTC. It translates to CASSFRAAAQETQYF.

This rearrangement joins TRBV18 to TRBJ2-7; TRBD1 matches at 7 bases. With 0 bases clipped from V and 4 bases from J, the junction kept 6 bases outside the gene matches. This CDR3 is 15 amino acids long. The germline V gene has CDR1 KGHSH and CDR2 LQKENI. CDR3 amino acids: CASSPPIGTEYEQYF. As DNA, the CDR3 is TGTGCCAGCTCACCACCGATCGGGACAGAGTACGAGCAGTACTTC.

This rearrangement joins TRBV27 to TRBJ2-5, with 8 bases lining up with TRBD2. The CDR3 sequence is 14 residues long. The junction had 5 bases not matched to a gene; V was cut back by 7 bases and J by 1 base. Germline V lookup: CDR1 MNHEY, CDR2 SMNVEV (reference sequence). CDR3 coding DNA: TGTGCCAGCACCAGAGCGGGGGCCCAAGAGACCCAGTACTTC. This gives the protein CASTRAGAQETQYF.

CDR3 region: CASTEDYEQYF. In nucleotides, the CDR3 is TGTGCCAGCACCGAGGACTACGAGCAGTACTTC. This rearrangement joins TRBV2 to TRBJ2-7; D not resolved. CDR1 and CDR2 from the germline V gene are SNHLY and FYNNEI. Trimming pared 7 bases from V and 3 bases from J, leaving 7 bases between. This CDR3 is built from 11 residues.

The V call is TRBV29-1, the J call TRBJ2-1, with 9 positions matching TRBD2. The V gene's germline CDR1 is SQVTM and CDR2 ANQGSEA. The CDR3 runs to 15 residues. V was pared by 3 bases and J by 3 bases, with 6 bases of the junction left unmatched. Here the CDR3 DNA reads TGCAGCGTTGATACAGCGGGAGGAAGCTACAATGAGCAGTTCTTC. Protein product: CSVDTAGGSYNEQFF.

The CDR3 DNA sequence: TGTGCCAGCTCACCTTCGGCAGGGGGAAATCAGCCCCAGCATTTT. This codes for CASSPSAGGNQPQHF. This chain connects TRBV18 to TRBJ1-5; 7 positions match TRBD1. V shed 3 bases, J shed 4 bases, and the junction held 6 bases outside the gene matches. CDR1 and CDR2 (germline): KGHSH, LQKENI. This CDR3 is 15 amino acids long.

The chain couples TRBV7-3 to TRBJ2-4; D possibly corresponds to TRBD1 (6 bases). Germline values: CDR1 SGHTA, CDR2 FQGTGA. Trimming cost V 5 bases and J 11 bases, with 13 bases left between them. The CDR3 spans 12 residues. For the CDR3, the DNA is TGTGCCAGCAGCCCACAGGGAGTGGTTCAGTACTTC. Translation: CASSPQGVVQYF.

This chain connects TRBV14 to TRBJ2-7; 7 nucleotides agree with TRBD1. This CDR3 is built from 14 residues. CDR1 is SGHDN, CDR2 FVKESK, per germline. V shed 5 bases and J 4 bases; nucleotides not matched to a gene: 8. The DNA of the CDR3 is TGTGCCAGCAGCTCTCGGACAGGTTATTACGAGCAGTACTTC. Its translation: CASSSRTGYYEQYF. The full variable domain, completed using reference TRBV14 and TRBJ2-7, is EAGVTQFPSHSVIEKGQTVTLRCDPISGHDNLYWYRRVMGKEIKFLLHFVKESKQDESGMPNNRFLAERTGGTYSTLKVQPAELEDSGVYFCASSSRTGYYEQYFGPGTRLTVT.

This clone appeared a few times. This rearrangement joins TRBV27 to TRBJ2-7; D is unclear. Germline V CDR1 and CDR2: MNHEY, SMNVEV (reference sequence). CDR3 length: 14 amino acids. V dropped 5 bases and J dropped 1 base, with 12 bases sitting between them. The CDR3 reads CASSPRSGSYEQYF. The CDR3 coding sequence is TGTGCCAGCAGTCCCCGGTCAGGTTCCTACGAGCAGTACTTC.

This sequence joins TRBV7-6 and TRBJ2-7, with 10 bases fitting TRBD1. Germline loops: CDR1 SGHVS, CDR2 FNYEAQ. V shed 5 bases, J shed 5 bases, and the junction held 9 bases outside the gene matches. There are 15 residues in the CDR3. CDR3 nucleotide sequence: TGTGCCAGCAGCCAGGGACAGGGGTCTTTCGACGAGCAGTACTTC. Translation: CASSQGQGSFDEQYF.

The gene calls are TRBV6-1 and TRBJ2-7; D is uncertain. Germline V CDR1 and CDR2: MNHNS, SASEGT. The germline V and J ends were trimmed by 3 bases and 0 bases, with 6 bases remaining between them. The CDR3 contains 13 residues. CDR3 protein: CASSDRSSYEQYF. DNA for the CDR3: TGTGCCAGCAGTGATAGGAGCTCCTACGAGCAGTACTTC.

As concerns this clone: At one boundary the junction diverges from the germline segment, which might be a read error. Other DNA sequences in this specimen translate into the identical CDR3. The rearrangement links TRBV6-1 to TRBJ1-6; D not resolved. The CDR3 extends over 16 amino acids. In germline, CDR1 is MNHNS, CDR2 SASEGT. CDR3 coding DNA: TGTGCCAGCAGTGAAGATGAGAGCTCCTATAATTCCCCCCTCCACTTT. Translation: CASSEDESSYNSPLHF.

The genes are TRBV19 and TRBJ1-1; 8 nucleotides match TRBD1. The CDR3 has 14 residues. Germline CDR1 and CDR2: LNHDA and SQIVND (reference sequence). V shed 3 bases, J shed 6 bases, and the junction held 6 bases outside the gene matches. In nucleotides, the CDR3 is TGTGCCAGTAGTATTTGGACAGGGAGTTCTGAAGCTTTCTTT. Translation gives CASSIWTGSSEAFF.

V gene TRBV10-3 combines with J gene TRBJ2-2; 9 bases are shared with TRBD2. Germline V gives CDR1 ENHRY, CDR2 SYGVKD. The V segment lost 6 bases and the J segment 0 bases; nucleotides outside the gene matches: 5. This CDR3 spans 16 amino acids. CDR3 residues: CAISALAGTNTGELFF. Here the CDR3 DNA reads TGTGCCATCAGCGCCCTAGCGGGGACGAACACCGGGGAGCTGTTTTTT.

This clone was seen once. The rearrangement links TRBV6-5 to TRBJ2-7, with 13 bases that match TRBD2. The CDR3 loop spans 15 amino acids. Germline CDR1 MNHEY, CDR2 SVGAGI. V shed 2 bases, J shed 2 bases, and the junction held 0 bases outside the gene matches. This CDR3 is CASSYGTSGTYEQYF. The CDR3 coding sequence is TGTGCCAGCAGTTACGGGACTAGCGGGACCTACGAGCAGTACTTC.